Presented here are 14 T cell receptor beta chains from one specimen sequenced in a study of PD-1 blockade in classical Hodgkin lymphoma. Only in-frame clones appear in the TCRdb table, and some are missing; sequencing was by immunoSEQ multiplex PCR. The data contain over 10,000 clones, about four fifths of them singletons. Patients all relapsed after autologous stem cell transplantation, and there was variation in brentuximab vedotin exposure. Sequenced here: peripheral blood mononuclear cells (PBMCs), sampled at baseline. The receptor source for this set is a human donor with classical Hodgkin lymphoma.

This chain uses TRBV4-3 with TRBJ2-2; the D gene could be TRBD1 or TRBD2 (5 bases each). This CDR3 has 17 residues. In germline, CDR1 is LGHNA, CDR2 YSLEER. V was trimmed by 0 bases and J by 6 bases, leaving 17 bases between them. CDR3 loop: CASSQDGTADWAGELFF. The DNA of the CDR3 is TGCGCCAGCAGCCAAGATGGGACCGCAGATTGGGCCGGGGAGCTGTTTTTT.

The chain employs TRBV7-9 and TRBJ2-3; D is possibly TRBD2 (5 bases). Germline V gives CDR1 SEHNR, CDR2 FQNEAQ (reference sequence). The CDR3 sequence is 16 residues long. Deletions cut 5 bases from V and 0 bases from J, with 15 bases between. Written as DNA, the CDR3 is TGTGCCAGCAGCCGTTTGACCGGGGAAAGCACAGATACGCAGTATTTT. This sequence encodes CASSRLTGESTDTQYF.

The rearrangement links TRBV6-6 to TRBJ2-7, with TRBD1 matching over 11 bases. The germline V gene encodes CDR1 MNHNY and CDR2 SVGAGI (reference sequence). This CDR3 spans 15 amino acids. The junction had 0 bases not matched to a gene; V was cut back by 2 bases and J by 0 bases. In nucleotides, the CDR3 is TGTGCCAGCAGTTACGGGACAGGGGGCTCCTACGAGCAGTACTTC. Translation gives CASSYGTGGSYEQYF.

The chain is built from TRBV5-1 and TRBJ2-7; tentative D call: TRBD2 (5 bases). Germline V gene data show CDR1 as SGHRS and CDR2 as YFSETQ. This CDR3 is built from 15 residues. Trimming pared 0 bases from V and 3 bases from J, leaving 13 bases between. CDR3 protein: CASSLGSVRDYEQYF. CDR3 in DNA: TGCGCCAGCAGCTTGGGTTCTGTGAGGGACTACGAGCAGTACTTC.

This clone was seen a few times. The chain links TRBV7-2 to TRBJ1-2, with unresolved D. There are 12 residues in the CDR3. Trimming shortened V by 5 bases and J by 4 bases, and 8 bases separated the two germline ends. Germline CDR1 reads SGHTA; CDR2 reads FQGNSA. The CDR3 DNA reads as TGTGCCAGCAGCGGGCACACCTATGGCTACACCTTC. This codes for CASSGHTYGYTF. The whole variable domain, filled in from reference TRBV7-2 and TRBJ1-2, reads GAGVSQSPSNKVTEKGKDVELRCDPISGHTALYWYRQSLGQGLEFLIYFQGNSAPDKSGLPSDRFSAERTGGSVSTLTIQRTQQEDSAVYLCASSGHTYGYTFGSGTRLTVV.

The chain couples TRBV19 to TRBJ2-1; the D call may be TRBD1 or TRBD2 (5 bases each). The V end lost 3 bases, the J end lost 4 bases, and 16 bases lay between the germline ends. CDR3 size: 16 residues. From germline, CDR1 is LNHDA and CDR2 SQIVND (reference sequence). CDR3 sequence (DNA): TGTGCCAGTAGTATCGGGGCAACGTGGGGGTACAATGAGCAGTTCTTC. Protein sequence: CASSIGATWGYNEQFF.

This clone occurred a few times. V usage is TRBV7-6 and J usage is TRBJ1-5; D unresolved. Germline V lookup: CDR1 SGHVS, CDR2 FNYEAQ. V lost 5 bases to trimming and J lost 2 bases, with 10 bases between them. This CDR3 spans 14 amino acids. The CDR3 protein is CASSPLVGNQPQHF. CDR3 bases: TGTGCCAGCAGCCCTCTGGTGGGCAATCAGCCCCAGCATTTT.

This clone was counted a few times. The chain combines TRBV7-9 with TRBJ2-7, with TRBD1 identical over 12 bases. This CDR3 spans 16 amino acids. V lost 5 bases to trimming and J lost 4 bases; unmatched junction nucleotides: 9. Germline loops: CDR1 SEHNR, CDR2 FQNEAQ (reference sequence). CDR3 in amino acids: CASSAYRDRGRYEQYF. Written as DNA, the CDR3 is TGTGCCAGCAGCGCATACCGGGACAGGGGGCGATACGAGCAGTACTTC.

The V gene is TRBV9, the J gene TRBJ2-7; 9 nucleotides agree with TRBD1. Germline V gene sequence: CDR1 SGDLS, CDR2 YYNGEE. The junction had 4 bases not matched to a gene; V was cut back by 0 bases and J by 6 bases. This CDR3 has 14 residues. CDR3 loop: CASSVAGTGFEQYF. The CDR3 nucleotides read TGTGCCAGCAGCGTAGCCGGGACAGGGTTCGAGCAGTACTTC. Combining the CDR3 with reference TRBV9 and TRBJ2-7 gives the whole variable domain DSGVTQTPKHLITATGQRVTLRCSPRSGDLSVYWYQQSLDQGLQFLIQYYNGEERAKGNILERFSAQQFPDLHSELNLSSLELGDSALYFCASSVAGTGFEQYFGPGTRLTVT.

The chain links TRBV18 to TRBJ1-1; TRBD1 might be the D (6 bases). The CDR3 loop spans 15 amino acids. Trimming stripped 8 bases from V and 4 bases from J, with 20 bases between. Germline CDR1 reads KGHSH; CDR2 reads LQKENI. CDR3 DNA: TGTGCCAGCCCTAAAAATCCCGGAGGGGGCACTGAAGCTTTCTTT. Translating it yields CASPKNPGGGTEAFF. Full variable domain (outside the CDR3, taken from reference TRBV18 and TRBJ1-1): NAGVMQNPRHLVRRRGQEARLRCSPMKGHSHVYWYRQLPEEGLKFMVYLQKENIIDESGMPKERFSAEFPKEGPSILRIQQVVRGDSAAYFCASPKNPGGGTEAFFGQGTRLTVV.

The rearrangement uses TRBV5-1 and TRBJ1-2; D not resolved. This CDR3 has 12 amino acids. Per germline, CDR1 SGHRS and CDR2 YFSETQ. Deletions cut 4 bases from V and 6 bases from J, with 10 bases between. The CDR3 DNA sequence: TGCGCCAGCAGCGATTCCCTCCATGGCTACACCTTC. This encodes CASSDSLHGYTF.

This clone was seen a handful of times. This chain uses TRBV5-4 with TRBJ2-1, with TRBD1 matching 11 bases. CDR1 SGHNT and CDR2 YYREEE come from the germline V gene (reference sequence). The ends lost 4 bases at V and 7 bases at J; junction bases unmatched: 4. The CDR3 consists of 14 residues. DNA of the CDR3: TGTGCCAGCAGCGGGGACAGGGGGAGGAATGAGCAGTTCTTC. As protein: CASSGDRGRNEQFF.

The CDR3 sequence is CATSRGRGEADTQYF. For the CDR3, the DNA is TGTGCCACCAGCAGGGGACGGGGGGAGGCAGATACGCAGTATTTT. The chain uses TRBV15 and TRBJ2-3; 7 bases line up with TRBD2. This CDR3 spans 15 amino acids. J lost 4 bases, V lost 3 bases, and 7 bases had no gene match. The germline V gene encodes CDR1 LNHNV and CDR2 YYDKDF (reference sequence).

This clone was found a few times. The chain links TRBV10-1 to TRBJ1-5; 7 nucleotides match TRBD1. Trimming at V came to 2 bases and at J to 0 bases, leaving 16 bases not matched to a gene. There are 20 residues in the CDR3. Germline V gene sequence: CDR1 WNHNN, CDR2 SYGVQD (reference sequence). Here the CDR3 reads CASSEVFCIGQVLSNQPQHF. CDR3 coding DNA: TGCGCCAGCAGTGAGGTGTTTTGTATTGGACAGGTACTTAGCAATCAGCCCCAGCATTTT.